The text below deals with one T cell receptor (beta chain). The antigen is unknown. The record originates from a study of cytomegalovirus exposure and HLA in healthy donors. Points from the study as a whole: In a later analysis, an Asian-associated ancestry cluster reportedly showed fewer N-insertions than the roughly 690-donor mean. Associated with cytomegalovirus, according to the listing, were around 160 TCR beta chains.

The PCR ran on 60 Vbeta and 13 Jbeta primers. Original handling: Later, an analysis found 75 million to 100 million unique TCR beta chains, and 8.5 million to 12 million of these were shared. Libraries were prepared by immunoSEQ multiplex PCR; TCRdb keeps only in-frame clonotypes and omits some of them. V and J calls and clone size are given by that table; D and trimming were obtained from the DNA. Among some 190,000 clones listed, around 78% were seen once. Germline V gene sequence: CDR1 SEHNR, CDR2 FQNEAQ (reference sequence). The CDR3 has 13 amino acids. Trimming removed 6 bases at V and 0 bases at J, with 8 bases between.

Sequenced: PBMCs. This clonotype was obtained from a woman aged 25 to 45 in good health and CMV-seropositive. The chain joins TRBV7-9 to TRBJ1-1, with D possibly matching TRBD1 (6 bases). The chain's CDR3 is CASSYRVNTEAFF. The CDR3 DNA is TGTGCCAGCAGTTACAGGGTGAACACTGAAGCTTTCTTT.